The T cell receptor beta chain under discussion was sequenced for a study of blood T cell repertoires in COVID-19. Study-wide context: The origin of the acute and convalescent COVID-19 samples was the United States, Italy and Spain. Sample material is recorded as cDNA or gDNA derived from T cells, B-cell-depleted T cells, or PBMCs.

Under the authors' procedure: Counts of nucleated cells, estimated from reference gene primer amplification, were obtained. Assay: immunoSEQ multiplex PCR; the TCRdb copy retains only in-frame clones and omits some. The V and J calls and clone size come from that table; D and trimming were worked out from the DNA. The sample records tens of thousands of clones, about four fifths being singletons. The CDR3 runs 14 residues. Germline assignment: CDR1 SNHLY and CDR2 FYNNEI. Trimming removed 8 bases at V and 6 bases at J, with 14 bases between. This clone was found a few times. Input material: peripheral blood. This sequence was found in a human donor in a cohort sampled during active COVID-19. This chain links TRBV2 with TRBJ1-6, with D possibly matching TRBD1 (6 bases). The CDR3 protein is CASSPGVGNSPLHF. The CDR3, as DNA: TGTGCCAGCTCACCAGGGGTGGGTAATTCACCCCTCCACTTT.